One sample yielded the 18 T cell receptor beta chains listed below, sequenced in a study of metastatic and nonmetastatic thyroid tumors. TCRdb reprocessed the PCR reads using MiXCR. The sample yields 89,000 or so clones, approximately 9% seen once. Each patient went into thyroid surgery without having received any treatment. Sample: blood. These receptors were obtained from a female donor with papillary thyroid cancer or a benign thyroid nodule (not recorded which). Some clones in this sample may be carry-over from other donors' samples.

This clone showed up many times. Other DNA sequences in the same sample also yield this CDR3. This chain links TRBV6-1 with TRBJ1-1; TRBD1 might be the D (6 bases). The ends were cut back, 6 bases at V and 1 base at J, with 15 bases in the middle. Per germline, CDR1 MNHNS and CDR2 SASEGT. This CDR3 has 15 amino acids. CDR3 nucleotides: TGTGCCAGCAGATCAACAGGGCGGGGGAACACTGAAGCTTTCTTT. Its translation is CASRSTGRGNTEAFF.

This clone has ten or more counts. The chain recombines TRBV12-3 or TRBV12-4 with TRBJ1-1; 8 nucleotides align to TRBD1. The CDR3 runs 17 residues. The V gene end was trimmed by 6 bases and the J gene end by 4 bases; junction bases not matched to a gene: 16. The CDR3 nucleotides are TGTGCCAGCAGCGAAGCAGGGGGCGCAGCGCGGGGCACTGAAGCTTTCTTT. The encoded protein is CASSEAGGAARGTEAFF.

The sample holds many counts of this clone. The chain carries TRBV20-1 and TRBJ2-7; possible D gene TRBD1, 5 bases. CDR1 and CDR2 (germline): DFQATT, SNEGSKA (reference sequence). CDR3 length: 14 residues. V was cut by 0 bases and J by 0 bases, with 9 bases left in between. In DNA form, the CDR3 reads TGCAGTGCTAGAGATCCCGACAGCTCCTACGAGCAGTACTTC. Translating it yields CSARDPDSSYEQYF.

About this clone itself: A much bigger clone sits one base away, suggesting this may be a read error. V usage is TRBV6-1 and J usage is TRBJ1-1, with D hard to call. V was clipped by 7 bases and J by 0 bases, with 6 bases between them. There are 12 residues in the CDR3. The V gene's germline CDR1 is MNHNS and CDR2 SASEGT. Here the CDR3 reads CASMRLNTEAFF. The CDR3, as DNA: TGTGCCAGCATGAGACTGAACACTGAAGCTTTCTTT.

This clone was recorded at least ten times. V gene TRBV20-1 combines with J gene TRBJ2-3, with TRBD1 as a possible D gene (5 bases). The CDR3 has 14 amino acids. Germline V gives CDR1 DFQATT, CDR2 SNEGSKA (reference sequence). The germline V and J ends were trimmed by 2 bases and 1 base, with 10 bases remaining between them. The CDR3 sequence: CSARQGKGTDTQYF. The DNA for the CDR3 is TGCAGTGCTAGACAGGGTAAGGGCACAGATACGCAGTATTTT.

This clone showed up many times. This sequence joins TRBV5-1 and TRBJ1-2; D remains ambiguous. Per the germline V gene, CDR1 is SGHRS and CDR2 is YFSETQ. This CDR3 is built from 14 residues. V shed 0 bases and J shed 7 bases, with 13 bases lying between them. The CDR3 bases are TGCGCCAGCAGCTTGGGCGGAGGATTGAGTGGCTACACCTTC. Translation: CASSLGGGLSGYTF.

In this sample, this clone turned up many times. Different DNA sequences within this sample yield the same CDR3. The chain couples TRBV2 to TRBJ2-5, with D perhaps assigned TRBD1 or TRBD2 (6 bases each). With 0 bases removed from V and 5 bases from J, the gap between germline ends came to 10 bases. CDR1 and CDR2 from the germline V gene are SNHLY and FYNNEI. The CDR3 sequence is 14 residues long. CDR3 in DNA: TGTGCCAGCAGTGAAGCGGGGGGCGGGGAGACCCAGTACTTC. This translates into CASSEAGGGETQYF.

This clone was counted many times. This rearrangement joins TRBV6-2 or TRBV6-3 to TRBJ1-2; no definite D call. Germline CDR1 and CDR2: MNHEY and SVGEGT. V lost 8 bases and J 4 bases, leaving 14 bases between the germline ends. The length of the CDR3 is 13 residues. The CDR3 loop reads CASSDTEAYGYTF. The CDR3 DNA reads TGTGCCAGCTCCGATACAGAGGCCTATGGCTACACCTTC.

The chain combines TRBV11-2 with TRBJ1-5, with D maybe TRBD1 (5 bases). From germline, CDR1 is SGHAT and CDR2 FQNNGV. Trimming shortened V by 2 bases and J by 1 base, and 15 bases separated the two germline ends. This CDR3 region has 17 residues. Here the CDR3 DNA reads TGTGCCAGCAGCTTAACTGGACACCCGGGGAGCAATCAGCCCCAGCATTTT. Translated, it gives CASSLTGHPGSNQPQHF.

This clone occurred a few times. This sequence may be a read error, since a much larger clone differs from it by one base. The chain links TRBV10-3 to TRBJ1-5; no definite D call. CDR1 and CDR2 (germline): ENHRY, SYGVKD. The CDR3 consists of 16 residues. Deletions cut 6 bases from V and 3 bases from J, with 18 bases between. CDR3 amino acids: CAIRHIRRKYNQPQHF. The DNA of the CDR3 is TGTGCCATCAGACACATTAGAAGAAAATACAATCAGCCCCAGCATTTT.

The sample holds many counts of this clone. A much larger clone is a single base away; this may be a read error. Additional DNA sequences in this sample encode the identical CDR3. The CDR3 DNA reads as TGTGCCAGCAGTGTCCAGGGAACCACCGGGGAGCTGTTTTTT. This gives the protein CASSVQGTTGELFF. This sequence joins TRBV2 and TRBJ2-2, with D possibly matching TRBD1 (5 bases). CDR1 SNHLY and CDR2 FYNNEI come from the germline V gene. The CDR3 spans 14 residues. V lost 4 bases to trimming and J lost 4 bases, with 10 bases between them.

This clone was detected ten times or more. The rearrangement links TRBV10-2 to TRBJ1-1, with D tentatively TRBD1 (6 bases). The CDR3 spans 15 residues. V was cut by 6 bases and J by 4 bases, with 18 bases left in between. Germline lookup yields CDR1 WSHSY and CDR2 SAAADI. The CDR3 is CASRIRGAPGTEAFF. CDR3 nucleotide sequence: TGCGCCAGCAGAATCAGGGGCGCTCCCGGCACTGAAGCTTTCTTT.

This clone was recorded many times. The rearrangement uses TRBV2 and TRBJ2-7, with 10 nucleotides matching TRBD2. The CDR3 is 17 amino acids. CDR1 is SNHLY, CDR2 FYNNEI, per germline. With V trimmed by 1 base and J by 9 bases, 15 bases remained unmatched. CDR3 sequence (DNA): TGTGCCAGCAGTGAAGGCCTAACAGGTAGCGGGGGGCTTGTGCAGTACTTC. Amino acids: CASSEGLTGSGGLVQYF. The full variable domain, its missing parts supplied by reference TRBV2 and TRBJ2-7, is EPEVTQTPSHQVTQMGQEVILRCVPISNHLYFYWYRQILGQKVEFLVSFYNNEISEKSEIFDDQFSVERPDGSNFTLKIRSTKLEDSAMYFCASSEGLTGSGGLVQYFGPGTRLTVT.

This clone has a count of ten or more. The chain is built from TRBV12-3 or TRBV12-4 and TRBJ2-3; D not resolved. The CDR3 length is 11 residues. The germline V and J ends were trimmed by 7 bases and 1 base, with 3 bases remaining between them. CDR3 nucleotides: TGTGCCAGCAAGCGCACAGATACGCAGTATTTT. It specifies CASKRTDTQYF.

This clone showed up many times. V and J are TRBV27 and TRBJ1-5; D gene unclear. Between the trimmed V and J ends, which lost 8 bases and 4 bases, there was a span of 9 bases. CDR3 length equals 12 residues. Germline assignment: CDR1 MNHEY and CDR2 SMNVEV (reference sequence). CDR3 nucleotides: TGTGCCAGCCGACACGAGAATCAGCCCCAGCATTTT. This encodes CASRHENQPQHF.

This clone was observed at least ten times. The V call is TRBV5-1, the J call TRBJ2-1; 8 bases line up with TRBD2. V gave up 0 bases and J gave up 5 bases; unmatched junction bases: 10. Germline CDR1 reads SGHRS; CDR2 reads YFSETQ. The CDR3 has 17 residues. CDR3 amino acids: CASSLAVSGVGDNEQFF. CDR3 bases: TGCGCCAGCAGCTTGGCGGTTAGCGGGGTTGGAGACAATGAGCAGTTCTTC.

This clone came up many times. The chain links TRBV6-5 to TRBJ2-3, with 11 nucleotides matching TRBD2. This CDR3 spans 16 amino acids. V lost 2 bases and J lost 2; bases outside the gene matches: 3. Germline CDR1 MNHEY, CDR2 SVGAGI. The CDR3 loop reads CASSYATSGDTDTQYF. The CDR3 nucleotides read TGTGCCAGCAGTTACGCGACTAGCGGGGACACAGATACGCAGTATTTT.

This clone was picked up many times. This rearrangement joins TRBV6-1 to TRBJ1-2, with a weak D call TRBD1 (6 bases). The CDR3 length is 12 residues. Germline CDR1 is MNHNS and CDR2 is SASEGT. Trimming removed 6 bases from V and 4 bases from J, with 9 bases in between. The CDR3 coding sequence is TGTGCCAGCAGACAGGGATCCTATGGCTACACCTTC. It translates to CASRQGSYGYTF.